Given below is one T cell receptor (beta chain) in context. Antigen unknown. This sample was taken from a study of shared clonotypes between healthy human individuals. Notes on the study in general: With several donors compared, around 5.4% of naive CD4 clonotypes were shared.

This CDR3 contains 15 residues. With 2 bases clipped from V and 5 bases from J, the junction kept 2 bases outside the gene matches. Germline V gene data show CDR1 as MDHEN and CDR2 as SYDVKM. Generated by immunoSEQ multiplex PCR, the TCRdb table keeps only in-frame clones and is missing some. The data show 1.6 million or so clones, with around 97% seen just once and approximately 1.1% held by the top ten. The sequence derives from a man aged 25 to 40 in good health. Sequencing was carried out using naive CD4+ T cells sorted from blood. As for subset: CD45RA+ positively selected. J is TRBJ2-1 and V is TRBV28, with 11 bases aligning to TRBD2. The CDR3 region is CASSLGLAGHNEQFF. The CDR3 coding sequence is TGTGCCAGCAGTTTAGGACTAGCGGGCCACAATGAGCAGTTCTTC.